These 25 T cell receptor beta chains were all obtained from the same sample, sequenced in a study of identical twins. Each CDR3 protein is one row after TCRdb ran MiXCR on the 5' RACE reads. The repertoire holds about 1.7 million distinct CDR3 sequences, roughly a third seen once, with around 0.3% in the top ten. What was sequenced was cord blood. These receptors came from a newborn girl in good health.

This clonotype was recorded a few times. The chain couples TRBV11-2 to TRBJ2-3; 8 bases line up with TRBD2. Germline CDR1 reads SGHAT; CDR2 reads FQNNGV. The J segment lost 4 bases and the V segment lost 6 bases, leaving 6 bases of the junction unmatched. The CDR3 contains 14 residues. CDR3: CASSSAGAADTQYF. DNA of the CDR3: TGTGCCAGCAGTTCAGCGGGAGCGGCAGATACGCAGTATTTT.

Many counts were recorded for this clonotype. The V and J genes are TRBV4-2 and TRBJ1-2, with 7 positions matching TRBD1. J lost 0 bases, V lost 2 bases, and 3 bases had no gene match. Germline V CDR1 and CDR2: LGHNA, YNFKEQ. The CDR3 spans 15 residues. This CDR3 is CASSQTGTANYGYTF. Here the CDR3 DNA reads TGTGCCAGCAGCCAAACCGGGACAGCTAACTATGGCTACACCTTC.

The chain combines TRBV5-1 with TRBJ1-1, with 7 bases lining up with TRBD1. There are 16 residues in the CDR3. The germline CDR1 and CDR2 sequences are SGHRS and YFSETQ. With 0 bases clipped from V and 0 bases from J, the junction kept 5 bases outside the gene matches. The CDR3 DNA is TGCGCCAGCAGCTTGGACAGGGGTATATTGAACACTGAAGCTTTCTTT. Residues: CASSLDRGILNTEAFF. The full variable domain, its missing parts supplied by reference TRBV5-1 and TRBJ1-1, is KAGVTQTPRYLIKTRGQQVTLSCSPISGHRSVSWYQQTPGQGLQFLFEYFSETQRNKGNFPGRFSGRQFSNSRSEMNVSTLELGDSALYLCASSLDRGILNTEAFFGQGTRLTVV.

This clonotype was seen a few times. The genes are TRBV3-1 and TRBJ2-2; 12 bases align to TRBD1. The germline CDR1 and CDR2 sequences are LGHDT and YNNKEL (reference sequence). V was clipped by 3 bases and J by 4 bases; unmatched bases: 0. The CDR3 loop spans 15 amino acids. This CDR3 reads CASSQGQGATGELFF. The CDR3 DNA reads TGTGCCAGCAGCCAGGGACAGGGGGCCACCGGGGAGCTGTTTTTT.

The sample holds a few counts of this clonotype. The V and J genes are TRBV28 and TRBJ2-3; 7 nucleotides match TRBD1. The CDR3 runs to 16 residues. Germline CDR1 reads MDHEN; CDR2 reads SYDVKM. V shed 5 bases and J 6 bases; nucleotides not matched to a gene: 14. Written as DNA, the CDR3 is TGTGCCAGCAGTCCACCGAAGGGACAGTCTGGGGATACGCAGTATTTT. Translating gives CASSPPKGQSGDTQYF.

In nucleotides, the CDR3 is TGTGCCAGCTCACCGTATGGCAGACAAGAGACCCAGTACTTC. It translates to CASSPYGRQETQYF. The rearrangement links TRBV18 to TRBJ2-5; no clear D. CDR1 KGHSH and CDR2 LQKENI come from the germline V gene. With 3 bases removed from V and 2 bases from J, the gap between germline ends came to 10 bases. The CDR3 runs to 14 residues.

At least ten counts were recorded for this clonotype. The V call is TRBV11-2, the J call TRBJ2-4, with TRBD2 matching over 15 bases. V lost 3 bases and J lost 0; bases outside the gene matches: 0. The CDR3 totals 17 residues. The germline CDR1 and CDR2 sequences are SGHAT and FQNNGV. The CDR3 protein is CASSLGLAGGAKNIQYF. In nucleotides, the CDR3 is TGTGCCAGCAGCTTGGGACTAGCGGGAGGAGCCAAAAACATTCAGTACTTC. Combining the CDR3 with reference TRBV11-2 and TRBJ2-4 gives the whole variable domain EAGVAQSPRYKIIEKRQSVAFWCNPISGHATLYWYQQILGQGPKLLIQFQNNGVVDDSQLPKDRFSAERLKGVDSTLKIQPAKLEDSAVYLCASSLGLAGGAKNIQYFGAGTRLSVL.

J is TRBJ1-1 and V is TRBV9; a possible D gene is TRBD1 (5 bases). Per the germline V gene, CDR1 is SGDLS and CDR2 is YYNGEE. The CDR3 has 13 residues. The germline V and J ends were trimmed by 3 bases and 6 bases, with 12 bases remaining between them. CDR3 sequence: CASSATAGSEAFF. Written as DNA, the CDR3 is TGTGCCAGCAGCGCCACAGCAGGGTCTGAAGCTTTCTTT. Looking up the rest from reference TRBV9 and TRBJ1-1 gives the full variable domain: DSGVTQTPKHLITATGQRVTLRCSPRSGDLSVYWYQQSLDQGLQFLIQYYNGEERAKGNILERFSAQQFPDLHSELNLSSLELGDSALYFCASSATAGSEAFFGQGTRLTVV.

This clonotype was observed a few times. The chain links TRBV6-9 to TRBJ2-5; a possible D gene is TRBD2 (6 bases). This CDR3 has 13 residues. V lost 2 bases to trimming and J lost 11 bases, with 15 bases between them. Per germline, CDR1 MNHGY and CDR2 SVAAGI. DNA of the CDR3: TGTGCCAGCAGTTATGGGTCCGGGACTCCACAGTACTTC. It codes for CASSYGSGTPQYF.

The CDR3 sequence is CSTSATRNEQYF. As DNA, the CDR3 is TGCAGTACCTCGGCCACACGCAATGAGCAGTACTTC. This chain links TRBV29-1 with TRBJ2-5, with D hard to call. Germline lookup yields CDR1 SQVTM and CDR2 ANQGSEA. The CDR3 loop spans 12 amino acids. The variable domain in full, completed from reference TRBV29-1 and TRBJ2-5, reads SAVISQKPSRDICQRGTSLTIQCQVDSQVTMMFWYRQQPGQSLTLIATANQGSEATYESGFVIDKFPISRPNLTFSTLTVSNMSPEDSSIYLCSTSATRNEQYFGPGTRLLVL.

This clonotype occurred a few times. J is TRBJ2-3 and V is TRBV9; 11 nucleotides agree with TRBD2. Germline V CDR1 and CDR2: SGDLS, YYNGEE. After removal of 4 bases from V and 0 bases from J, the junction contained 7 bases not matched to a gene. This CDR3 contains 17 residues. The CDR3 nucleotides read TGTGCCAGCAGCCCTCGTAGCGGGGGGGCTAGCACAGATACGCAGTATTTT. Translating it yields CASSPRSGGASTDTQYF.

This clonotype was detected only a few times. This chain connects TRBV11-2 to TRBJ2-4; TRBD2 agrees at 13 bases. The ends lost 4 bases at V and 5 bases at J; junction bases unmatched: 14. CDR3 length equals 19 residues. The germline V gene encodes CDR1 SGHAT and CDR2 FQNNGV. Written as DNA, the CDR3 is TGTGCCAGCAGCTCCAACCCCCTACTAGCGGGGGGGCCCCAAAACATTCAGTACTTC. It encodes CASSSNPLLAGGPQNIQYF.

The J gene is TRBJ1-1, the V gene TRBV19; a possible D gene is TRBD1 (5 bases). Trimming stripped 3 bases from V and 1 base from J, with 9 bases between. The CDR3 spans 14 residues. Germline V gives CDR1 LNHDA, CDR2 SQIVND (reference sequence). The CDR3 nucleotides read TGTGCCAGTAGTATGGAGGGGAAGAACACTGAAGCTTTCTTT. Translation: CASSMEGKNTEAFF.

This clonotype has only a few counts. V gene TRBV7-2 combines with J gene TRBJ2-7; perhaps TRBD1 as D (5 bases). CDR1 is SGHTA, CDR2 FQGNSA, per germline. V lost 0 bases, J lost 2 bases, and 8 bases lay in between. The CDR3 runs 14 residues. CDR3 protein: CASSLATETYEQYF. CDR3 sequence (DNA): TGTGCCAGCAGCTTAGCGACAGAGACCTACGAGCAGTACTTC.

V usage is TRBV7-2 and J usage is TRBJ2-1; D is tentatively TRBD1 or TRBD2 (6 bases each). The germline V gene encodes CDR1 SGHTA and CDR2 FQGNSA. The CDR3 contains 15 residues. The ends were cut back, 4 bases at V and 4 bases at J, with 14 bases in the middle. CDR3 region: CASSSGVGGYNEQFF. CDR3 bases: TGTGCCAGCAGCTCAGGGGTGGGGGGTTACAATGAGCAGTTCTTC. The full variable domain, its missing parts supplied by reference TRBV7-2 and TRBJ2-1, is GAGVSQSPSNKVTEKGKDVELRCDPISGHTALYWYRQSLGQGLEFLIYFQGNSAPDKSGLPSDRFSAERTGGSVSTLTIQRTQQEDSAVYLCASSSGVGGYNEQFFGPGTRLTVL.

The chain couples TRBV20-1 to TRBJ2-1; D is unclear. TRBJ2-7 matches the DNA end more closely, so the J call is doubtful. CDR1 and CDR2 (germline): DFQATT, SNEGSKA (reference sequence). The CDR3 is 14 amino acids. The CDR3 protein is CSALRPVSYNEQYF. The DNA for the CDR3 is TGCAGTGCCCTAAGACCAGTTTCTTACAATGAGCAGTACTTC.

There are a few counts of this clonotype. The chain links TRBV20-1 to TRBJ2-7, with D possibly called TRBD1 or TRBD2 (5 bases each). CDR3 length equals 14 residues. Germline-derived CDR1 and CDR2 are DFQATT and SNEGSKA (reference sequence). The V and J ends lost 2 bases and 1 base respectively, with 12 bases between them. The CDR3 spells CSARRGGRSYEQYF. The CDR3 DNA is TGCAGTGCTAGAAGGGGCGGGCGATCCTACGAGCAGTACTTC.

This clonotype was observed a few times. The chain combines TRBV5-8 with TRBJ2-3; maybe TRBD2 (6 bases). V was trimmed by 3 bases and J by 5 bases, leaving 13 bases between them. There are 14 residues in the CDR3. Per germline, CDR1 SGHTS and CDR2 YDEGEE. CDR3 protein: CASSSPAGRDTQYF. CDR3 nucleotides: TGTGCCAGCAGCTCTCCAGCGGGTAGAGATACGCAGTATTTT.

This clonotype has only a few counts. The CDR3: CSANLPQVGYNEQFF. In DNA form, the CDR3 reads TGCAGTGCTAACCTCCCCCAGGTTGGCTACAATGAGCAGTTCTTC. The V call is TRBV20-1, the J call TRBJ2-1; D is uncertain. This CDR3 is 15 amino acids long. CDR1 DFQATT and CDR2 SNEGSKA come from the germline V gene (reference sequence). V gave up 4 bases and J gave up 3 bases, with 16 bases separating them.

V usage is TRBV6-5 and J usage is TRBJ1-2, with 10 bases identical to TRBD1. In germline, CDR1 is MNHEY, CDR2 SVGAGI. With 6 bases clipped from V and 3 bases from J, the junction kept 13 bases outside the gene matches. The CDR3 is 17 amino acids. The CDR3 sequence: CASSNRDRGPLYYGYTF. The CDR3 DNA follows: TGTGCCAGCAGCAACCGAGACAGGGGGCCCCTCTACTATGGCTACACCTTC.

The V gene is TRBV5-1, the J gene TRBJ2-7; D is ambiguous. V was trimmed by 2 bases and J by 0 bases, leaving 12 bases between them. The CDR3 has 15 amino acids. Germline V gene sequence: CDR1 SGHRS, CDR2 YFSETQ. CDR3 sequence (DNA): TGCGCCAGCAGCTTTGGTTCGGCGGACTCCTACGAGCAGTACTTC. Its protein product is CASSFGSADSYEQYF. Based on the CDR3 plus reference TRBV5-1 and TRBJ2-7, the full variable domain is KAGVTQTPRYLIKTRGQQVTLSCSPISGHRSVSWYQQTPGQGLQFLFEYFSETQRNKGNFPGRFSGRQFSNSRSEMNVSTLELGDSALYLCASSFGSADSYEQYFGPGTRLTVT.

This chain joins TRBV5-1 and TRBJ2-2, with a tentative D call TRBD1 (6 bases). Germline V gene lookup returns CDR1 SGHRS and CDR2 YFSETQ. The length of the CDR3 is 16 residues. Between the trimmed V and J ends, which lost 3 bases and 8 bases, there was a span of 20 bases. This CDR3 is CASSSRTDGQTGELFF. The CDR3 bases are TGCGCCAGCAGCTCTAGGACCGACGGACAGACGGGGGAGCTGTTTTTT.

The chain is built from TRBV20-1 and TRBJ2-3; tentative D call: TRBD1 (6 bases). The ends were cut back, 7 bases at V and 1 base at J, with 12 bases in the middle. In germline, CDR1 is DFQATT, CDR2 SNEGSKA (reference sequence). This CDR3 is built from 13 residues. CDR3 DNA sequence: TGCAGTGAGCGGAAGGGGGGCACAGATACGCAGTATTTT. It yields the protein CSERKGGTDTQYF.

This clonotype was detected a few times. Here the CDR3 DNA reads TGTGCCAGCAGCCAAGAGGCAGACTACGAGCAGTACTTC. This translates into CASSQEADYEQYF. The chain links TRBV11-2 to TRBJ2-7; D call uncertain. The CDR3 is 13 residues long. V was cut by 5 bases and J by 3 bases, with 11 bases left in between. Per the germline V gene, CDR1 is SGHAT and CDR2 is FQNNGV. Full variable domain (remainder filled in from reference TRBV11-2 and TRBJ2-7): EAGVAQSPRYKIIEKRQSVAFWCNPISGHATLYWYQQILGQGPKLLIQFQNNGVVDDSQLPKDRFSAERLKGVDSTLKIQPAKLEDSAVYLCASSQEADYEQYFGPGTRLTVT.

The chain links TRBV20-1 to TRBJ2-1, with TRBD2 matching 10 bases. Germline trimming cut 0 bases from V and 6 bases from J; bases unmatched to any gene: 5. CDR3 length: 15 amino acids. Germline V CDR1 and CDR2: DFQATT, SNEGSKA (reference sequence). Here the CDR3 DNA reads TGCAGTGCTAGAGATGAGGTAGCGGGAGGCAATGAGCAGTTCTTC. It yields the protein CSARDEVAGGNEQFF.